Listed below are T cell receptor beta chains from one sample, sequenced in a study of blood T cell repertoires in COVID-19. Profiling relied on immunoSEQ multiplex PCR, and the TCRdb table lists in-frame clones only, not all of them. Here the sample spans about 150,000 clones, roughly 83% being singletons. Sequenced input: peripheral blood. Receptor source: an elderly woman with acute or convalescent COVID-19. CDR3s include the opening cysteine and the closing phenylalanine or tryptophan. A D gene is named only where the DNA matches it firmly. The size entry is marked missing in some rows and otherwise reads once, few, many or a size class.

d_gene	abundance	v_gene	j_gene	len	CDR3aa	CDR3nt
NA	once	TRBV20-1	TRBJ2-6	17	CSASLGSFLSGANVLTF	TGCAGTGCTAGTTTGGGCAGTTTCCTCTCTGGGGCCAACGTCCTGACTTTC
NA	NA	TRBV19	TRBJ1-2	14	CASSINTPSYGYTF	TGTGCCAGTAGTATCAACACACCGTCCTATGGCTACACCTTC
TRBD2	NA	TRBV10-2	TRBJ2-7	15	CASSIAGLISYEQYF	TGCGCCAGCAGTATAGCGGGACTGATATCCTACGAGCAGTACTTC
TRBD2	once	TRBV27	TRBJ2-1	17	CASSPTTGLAGGNEQFF	TGTGCCAGCAGCCCCACCACAGGACTAGCGGGGGGCAATGAGCAGTTCTTC
NA	NA	TRBV7-9	TRBJ1-2	15	CASSLGQEVSYGYTF	TGTGCCAGCAGCTTAGGGCAGGAGGTATCCTATGGCTACACCTTC
NA	NA	TRBV7-2	TRBJ2-7	12	CASSPWTDEQYF	TGTGCCAGCAGCCCTTGGACAGACGAGCAGTACTTC
TRBD1	NA	TRBV4-3	TRBJ2-1	16	CASSQAGTGSYNEQFF	TGCGCCAGCAGCCAAGCCGGGACAGGGAGTTACAATGAGCAGTTCTTC
NA	NA	TRBV11-2	TRBJ2-3	12	CASSPVADTQYF	TGTGCCAGCAGTCCCGTCGCAGATACGCAGTATTTT
NA	NA	TRBV6-1	TRBJ1-2	13	CASSDDSPFLGTF	TGTGCCAGCAGTGATGACAGTCCCTTTCTGGGCACCTTC
NA	once	TRBV6-5	TRBJ1-1	13	CASSRGGNTEAFF	TGTGCCAGCAGCCGGGGGGGGAACACTGAAGCTTTCTTT
TRBD1	NA	TRBV3-1/TRBV3-2	TRBJ1-2	15	CASSQNQGALYGYTF	TGTGCCAGCAGCCAAAATCAGGGGGCCCTCTATGGCTACACCTTC
NA	NA	TRBV30	TRBJ1-3	12	CAWSAGRNTIYF	TGTGCCTGGAGTGCGGGGAGAAACACCATATATTTT
NA	NA	TRBV15	TRBJ2-2	12	CATSPRAGELFF	TGTGCCACCAGCCCAAGAGCCGGGGAGCTGTTTTTT
NA	NA	TRBV2	TRBJ1-5	15	CASSEATIRDQPQHF	TGTGCCAGCAGTGAAGCGACTATTCGCGATCAGCCCCAGCATTTT
NA	NA	TRBV5-6	TRBJ1-5	13	CASSLGGGQPQHF	TGTGCCAGCAGCCTGGGCGGAGGTCAGCCCCAGCATTTT
TRBD1	NA	TRBV7-2	TRBJ1-2	14	CASSFDRGALGYTF	TGTGCCAGCAGCTTCGACAGGGGGGCGCTTGGCTACACCTTC
NA	NA	TRBV13	TRBJ1-1	15	CASSFRQAKNTEAFF	TGTGCCAGCAGCTTTCGACAGGCGAAGAACACTGAAGCTTTCTTT
NA	NA	TRBV14	TRBJ1-2	15	CASSPRVGGDYGYTF	TGTGCCAGCAGCCCCCGGGTCGGGGGGGACTATGGCTACACCTTC
NA	NA	TRBV7-2	TRBJ1-4	15	CASRSTGPTNEKLFF	TGTGCCAGCAGGTCTACAGGTCCAACTAATGAAAAACTGTTTTTT
NA	NA	TRBV7-9	TRBJ2-5	16	CASSSNGGIIEETQYF	TGTGCCAGCAGCTCCAACGGGGGTATTATAGAGGAGACCCAGTACTTC
NA	NA	TRBV24-1	TRBJ2-2	14	CATSDGSGGGELFF	TGTGCCACCAGTGATGGGTCAGGAGGTGGGGAGCTGTTTTTT
TRBD2	NA	TRBV7-2	TRBJ2-2	15	CASSFGTKNTGELFF	TGTGCCAGCAGCTTCGGGACTAAGAACACCGGGGAGCTGTTTTTT
TRBD2	NA	TRBV6-5	TRBJ2-3	15	CASSYSRGVLNTQYF	TGTGCCAGCAGTTACTCGCGGGGGGTCCTTAATACGCAGTATTTT
TRBD1	NA	TRBV6-1	TRBJ1-1	13	CASRDRDPGEAFF	TGTGCCAGCAGGGACAGGGATCCGGGCGAAGCTTTCTTT
NA	NA	TRBV18	TRBJ1-2	15	CASSPPLGGNDGYTF	TGTGCCAGCTCACCCCCCCTGGGGGGGAATGATGGCTACACCTTC
NA	NA	TRBV9	TRBJ2-2	16	CASSVGGAANTGELFF	TGTGCCAGCAGCGTAGGGGGAGCCGCGAACACCGGGGAGCTGTTTTTT
NA	once	TRBV3-1/TRBV3-2	TRBJ2-2	16	CASSFTRLVAAGELFF	TGTGCCAGCAGCTTTACTAGGCTTGTCGCGGCCGGGGAGCTGTTTTTT